This TCR beta chain comes out of a study of T cell repertoires in cytomegalovirus infection. Study information: Shared public TCR beta signatures pointed to both CMV infection and a matching HLA type. Study-wide points: Carriers of CMV and the relevant HLA type were discriminated by public TCR beta frequency. HLA-C-restricted CMV-specific TCR beta clonotypes were dominant in the ex vivo response.

MiXCR, run by TCRdb on the reads, gives a single entry per CDR3 protein. The sample yields about 130,000 distinct CDR3 sequences, about 32% seen once. For this clonotype: What it binds is unknown.

The CDR3 runs to 12 residues. V lost 6 bases and J lost 6, with 9 bases in between. This TCR was sampled from a human donor in good health (CMV status not recorded). Some clones in this sample may be carry-over from other donors' samples. Here the sequenced sample was CD8+ T cells from cultured PBMCs, taken from culture after CMV antigen stimulation. The V call is TRBV12-3 or TRBV12-4, the J call TRBJ2-1; D not resolved. CDR3: CASSPDGNEQFF. The DNA for the CDR3 is TGTGCCAGCAGCCCGGACGGCAATGAGCAGTTCTTC.